The sequence of this TCR beta chain was determined in a study of blood T cell repertoires in COVID-19 (dated by TCRdb to 2018 to 2021). In terms of the full investigation: Samples from collaborators originated in the United States, Italy and Spain and spanned both the acute and convalescent phases of COVID-19. The material from the prospective study consisted of cDNA or gDNA derived from T cells, B-cell-depleted T cells, or PBMCs. Deeply sampled blood TCRbeta repertoires from subjects exposed to, actively infected with, or recovered from COVID-19 were included in the dataset. The repertoires were released in a freely available public database meant as a resource for research on the immune response to SARS-CoV-2. The samples were drawn from the first 160 participants of the ongoing ImmuneRACE study and from more than 1,000 subjects provided by 6 global collaborators. Nearly every sample came with metadata listing a de-identified subject ID, COVID-19 status, age in years and sex. Where HLA class I and class II types were available, the types were taken from metadata supplied by the sample provider, not from assay-based typing. Results and caveats for the whole study, not just this receptor: The amount of clinical and demographic metadata varied by source and participant and was provided uncurated.

TCRbeta CDR3 regions were amplified from genomic DNA by means of the immunoSEQ Assay, a bias-controlled multiplex PCR. From the authors' description of their analysis: Nucleated cell counts per sample were estimated from amplification of reference gene primers within the assay. To quantify the absolute abundance of each unique TCRbeta CDR3 rearrangement, sequence reads were collapsed and filtered. For each sample, productive Simpson clonality was calculated as the square root of Simpson's diversity index across productive rearrangements. TCRdb stores this immuneACCESS table with in-frame sequences only. Part of the clones is absent; in the studies checked, under half of the shortfall reflects unresolved V genes, and no reason is known for the rest. The DNA was the basis for D and trimming; V, J and clone size are from that table. This sample lists about 66,000 clones; roughly 78% were detected once. The leading ten clones occupy over 7.5% of the sample.

Concerning this clone: The antigen this receptor binds is unknown. No much larger clone exists at a distance of one base, and base qualities are not known.

Whole blood was collected in K2EDTA tubes by collaborating institutions according to the institutions' own protocols. Collaborator samples were shipped for TCRbeta analysis as frozen whole blood, isolated PBMCs, or DNA extracted from either sample type. Reading from cysteine to phenylalanine, the CDR3 counts 14 amino acids. Only the CDR3 region is kept as DNA, spanning 42 bases read in frame from base 1. The germline V gene supplies CDR1 MNHEY and CDR2 SVGAGI. The germline V end is reduced by 7 bases and the J end by 6 bases; junction bases left unmatched: 5. The sequenced material came from peripheral blood. This chain joins TRBV6-5 to TRBJ1-6, with TRBD1 matching 8 junction bases. The sequence came from a human donor in a cohort sampled during active COVID-19. The sequenced DNA: TGTGCCAGCAACGGACAGGGCCTTAATTCACCCCTCCACTTT. Translated, it gives CASNGQGLNSPLHF.